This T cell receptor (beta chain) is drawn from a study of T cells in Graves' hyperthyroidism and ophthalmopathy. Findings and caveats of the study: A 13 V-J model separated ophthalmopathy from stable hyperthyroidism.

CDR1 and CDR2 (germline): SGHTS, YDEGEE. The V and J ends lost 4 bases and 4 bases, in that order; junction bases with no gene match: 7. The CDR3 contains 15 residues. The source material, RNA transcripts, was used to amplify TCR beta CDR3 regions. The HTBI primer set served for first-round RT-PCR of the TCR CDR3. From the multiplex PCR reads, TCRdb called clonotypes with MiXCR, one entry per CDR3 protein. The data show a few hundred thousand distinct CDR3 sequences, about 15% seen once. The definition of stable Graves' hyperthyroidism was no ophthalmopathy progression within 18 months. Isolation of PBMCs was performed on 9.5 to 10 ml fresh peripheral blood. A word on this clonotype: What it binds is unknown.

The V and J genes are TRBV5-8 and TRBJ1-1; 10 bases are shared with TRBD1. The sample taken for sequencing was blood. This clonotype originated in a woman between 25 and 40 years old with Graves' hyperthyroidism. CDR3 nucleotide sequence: TGTGCCAGCAGCACCGGGGACAGGGGAGGCACTGAAGCTTTCTTT. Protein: CASSTGDRGGTEAFF.